A single sample is the source of the 21 T cell receptor beta chains below, sequenced in a study of OX40 agonist ivuxolimab in advanced cancers. The protocol was immunoSEQ multiplex PCR, while the TCRdb copy is restricted to in-frame clones and leaves out a portion. This sample yields some 120,000 clones, of which 85% to 95% are seen a single time; 0.81% belongs to the top ten. The specimen comprised CD4+ or CD8+ T cells sorted from blood, sampled in a trial of the OX40 agonist ivuxolimab. The receptors were sampled from an adult with an advanced solid tumor such as melanoma, head and neck, liver or kidney cancer.

V gene TRBV2 combines with J gene TRBJ2-7; D is undetermined. The V and J ends lost 7 bases and 7 bases respectively, with 14 bases between them. CDR3 length equals 12 residues. Germline V gene sequence: CDR1 SNHLY, CDR2 FYNNEI. The CDR3 spells CASNPYQQEQYF. CDR3 nucleotides: TGTGCCAGCAACCCATACCAGCAAGAGCAGTACTTC.

The rearrangement joins TRBV6-1 to TRBJ2-4, with 15 positions matching TRBD2. V dropped 6 bases and J dropped 15; count of bases not matched to a gene: 12. The CDR3 consists of 15 residues. Germline CDR1 MNHNS, CDR2 SASEGT. Written as DNA, the CDR3 is TGTGCCAGCAGCGAGGGGACTAGCGGGAGGAATTTTCCGTACTTC. Its protein product is CASSEGTSGRNFPYF.

This chain uses TRBV5-1 with TRBJ1-5; perhaps TRBD1 as D (5 bases). Trimming took off 3 bases at V and 3 bases at J, with 13 bases between the two ends. The CDR3 length is 15 residues. Germline CDR1 and CDR2: SGHRS and YFSETQ. The CDR3 loop is CASSWDGTNNQPQHF. CDR3 DNA: TGCGCCAGCAGCTGGGACGGCACTAACAATCAGCCCCAGCATTTT.

V is TRBV7-9 and J is TRBJ2-7, with TRBD2 matching over 13 bases. Germline V lookup: CDR1 SEHNR, CDR2 FQNEAQ (reference sequence). V gave up 5 bases and J gave up 6 bases; unmatched junction bases: 4. The CDR3 has 14 residues. CDR3 sequence (DNA): TGTGCCAGCAGCAAACTAGCGGGAGGGCCCGAGCAGTACTTC. Translated: CASSKLAGGPEQYF.

The gene calls are TRBV29-1 and TRBJ1-2; D uncertain. This CDR3 has 14 amino acids. CDR1 and CDR2 from the germline V gene are SQVTM and ANQGSEA. Between the trimmed V and J ends, which lost 1 base and 3 bases, there was a span of 12 bases. CDR3 amino acids: CSVEGGPRDYGYTF. The CDR3 DNA is TGCAGCGTTGAAGGCGGTCCTAGGGACTATGGCTACACCTTC. The full variable domain, completed using reference TRBV29-1 and TRBJ1-2, is SAVISQKPSRDICQRGTSLTIQCQVDSQVTMMFWYRQQPGQSLTLIATANQGSEATYESGFVIDKFPISRPNLTFSTLTVSNMSPEDSSIYLCSVEGGPRDYGYTFGSGTRLTVV.

V usage is TRBV14 and J usage is TRBJ2-5; D remains unclear. Per the germline V gene, CDR1 is SGHDN and CDR2 is FVKESK. The CDR3 consists of 11 residues. Trimming stripped 2 bases from V and 2 bases from J, with 0 bases between. The CDR3 sequence: CASSQQETQYF. CDR3 DNA: TGTGCCAGCAGCCAACAAGAGACCCAGTACTTC.

The V gene is TRBV19, the J gene TRBJ1-5; D might be TRBD1 (5 bases). Germline loops: CDR1 LNHDA, CDR2 SQIVND (reference sequence). This CDR3 is built from 14 residues. Trimming took 6 bases from V and 1 from J, leaving 10 bases between them. Here the CDR3 DNA reads TGTGCCAGTAGATTCAGGGTGAGCAATCAGCCCCAGCATTTT. This gives the protein CASRFRVSNQPQHF.

The chain recombines TRBV28 with TRBJ2-7; D remains ambiguous. The germline V gene has CDR1 MDHEN and CDR2 SYDVKM. The V gene lost 6 bases and the J gene lost 0 bases, with 21 bases spanning the gap. The CDR3 runs 17 residues. The CDR3 here is CASSLTFPERYSYEQYF. The CDR3 DNA follows: TGTGCCAGCAGCCTTACTTTTCCAGAACGGTACTCCTACGAGCAGTACTTC.

This clone showed up just once. This rearrangement joins TRBV28 to TRBJ1-5, with 8 bases matching TRBD1. CDR1 MDHEN and CDR2 SYDVKM come from the germline V gene. The CDR3 spans 16 residues. With 5 bases clipped from V and 2 bases from J, the junction kept 8 bases outside the gene matches. The CDR3 nucleotides read TGTGCCAGCAGTGCCCCGACAGGGGACGGCAATCAGCCCCAGCATTTT. This gives the protein CASSAPTGDGNQPQHF.

The chain carries TRBV5-1 and TRBJ1-4, with TRBD1 matching over 7 bases. V shed 4 bases and J 0 bases; nucleotides not matched to a gene: 3. This CDR3 spans 15 amino acids. Germline V gene lookup returns CDR1 SGHRS and CDR2 YFSETQ. DNA for the CDR3: TGCGCCAGCAGCGGGGACAGCTCAACTAATGAAAAACTGTTTTTT. Translating gives CASSGDSSTNEKLFF.

The genes are TRBV7-9 and TRBJ2-3; 7 nucleotides align to TRBD2. The junction had 5 bases not matched to a gene; V was cut back by 2 bases and J by 6 bases. Germline CDR1 and CDR2: SEHNR and FQNEAQ (reference sequence). This CDR3 has 14 amino acids. The CDR3 spells CASSLTLGGDTQYF. DNA of the CDR3: TGTGCCAGCAGCTTAACCCTCGGGGGGGATACGCAGTATTTT.

This sequence joins TRBV28 and TRBJ2-3, with 7 bases identical to TRBD2. The trim removed 6 bases at V and 4 bases at J, leaving 7 bases unmatched. The CDR3 length is 14 residues. CDR1 is MDHEN, CDR2 SYDVKM, per germline. CDR3 sequence reads: CASSSGIGADTQYF. The CDR3 nucleotides are TGTGCCAGCAGCAGCGGGATCGGTGCAGATACGCAGTATTTT.

This clone was found once. V usage is TRBV19 and J usage is TRBJ1-5; D remains unclear. Germline assignment: CDR1 LNHDA and CDR2 SQIVND (reference sequence). Trimming shortened V by 7 bases and J by 7 bases, and 11 bases separated the two germline ends. CDR3 length: 12 amino acids. CDR3 residues: CASTLPPQPQHF. The DNA of the CDR3 is TGTGCCAGTACACTTCCCCCGCAGCCCCAGCATTTT.

The genes are TRBV28 and TRBJ1-6; D perhaps matches TRBD1 (6 bases). The CDR3 totals 15 residues. V was cut by 3 bases and J by 9 bases, with 15 bases left in between. Germline loops: CDR1 MDHEN, CDR2 SYDVKM. The CDR3 DNA is TGTGCCAGCAGTTTTAAGGGGGGCTTCGGTTCACCCCTCCACTTT. It encodes CASSFKGGFGSPLHF.

This chain's CDR3 is CASSQDYPANYGYTF. DNA of the CDR3: TGCGCCAGCAGCCAAGATTATCCAGCTAACTATGGCTACACCTTC. The J gene is TRBJ1-2, the V gene TRBV4-1; D remains ambiguous. There are 15 residues in the CDR3. The germline gives CDR1 MGHRA, CDR2 YSYEKL. The germline V and J ends were trimmed by 0 bases and 0 bases, with 8 bases remaining between them.

The rearrangement links TRBV10-2 to TRBJ2-1; possible D gene TRBD2, 5 bases. CDR3 length: 14 amino acids. Trimming removed 7 bases at V and 0 bases at J, with 10 bases between. Germline V CDR1 and CDR2: WSHSY, SAAADI. The CDR3, as DNA: TGCGCCAGCATGGGAGAGAGCTCCTACAATGAGCAGTTCTTC. It codes for CASMGESSYNEQFF.

V and J are TRBV28 and TRBJ1-4, with TRBD1 matching 7 bases. CDR1 is MDHEN and CDR2 is SYDVKM in the germline V gene. This CDR3 region has 13 residues. V gave up 10 bases and J gave up 8 bases; unmatched junction bases: 10. CDR3 region: CATGDLTGEKLFF. CDR3 nucleotide sequence: TGTGCCACCGGAGACTTGACAGGGGAAAAACTGTTTTTT.

There are a few counts of this clone. The chain combines TRBV18 with TRBJ1-4, with a possible D match to TRBD1 (6 bases). This CDR3 has 16 amino acids. Between the trimmed V and J ends, which lost 3 bases and 2 bases, there was a span of 13 bases. Germline CDR1 is KGHSH and CDR2 is LQKENI. CDR3 in amino acids: CASSPPGGATNEKLFF. The CDR3 nucleotides read TGTGCCAGCTCACCCCCGGGGGGGGCGACTAATGAAAAACTGTTTTTT.

This rearrangement joins TRBV30 to TRBJ2-7; D assignment may be TRBD1 or TRBD2 (5 bases each). V was pared by 4 bases and J by 2 bases, with 15 bases between. The CDR3 sequence is 14 residues long. The germline gives CDR1 GTSNPN, CDR2 SVGIG (reference sequence). CDR3: CAWTIGTGPYEQYF. For the CDR3, the DNA is TGTGCCTGGACTATAGGGACGGGGCCCTACGAGCAGTACTTC.

The chain couples TRBV13 to TRBJ2-5, with 8 nucleotides matching TRBD1. The CDR3 is 16 residues long. Germline V gene sequence: CDR1 PRHDT, CDR2 FYEKMQ (reference sequence). Trimming removed 0 bases from V and 5 bases from J; junction bases left unmatched: 8. The DNA for the CDR3 is TGTGCCAGCAGCTTAGGGTCCCGACAGGGGATCGAGACCCAGTACTTC. This sequence encodes CASSLGSRQGIETQYF.

The chain has TRBV5-8 and TRBJ1-2, with TRBD1 matching over 7 bases. The ends lost 3 bases at V and 8 bases at J; junction bases unmatched: 16. The CDR3 spans 16 residues. Looked up from germline, CDR1 is SGHTS and CDR2 is YDEGEE. The CDR3 nucleotides read TGTGCCAGCAGCTACGGACAGGCCTCTTTTTCTGGCGGCTACACCTTC. As protein: CASSYGQASFSGGYTF.